The rows below give T cell receptor beta chains drawn from one sample of a study of cytomegalovirus exposure and HLA in healthy donors. Here immunoSEQ multiplex PCR was the method, and the copy in TCRdb shows in-frame clones only, minus some. The sample yields under 75,000 clones, around 97% seen once. The sample comprised PBMCs. These receptors were obtained from a woman between 18 and 30 years old in good health and CMV-seropositive. The CDR3 runs from the conserved cysteine through the conserved F or W. Each record gives: D gene, J gene, V gene, clone size, CDR3 protein, CDR3 DNA. A D gene is named only where the DNA matches it firmly. The size field is filled for only some rows; it gives once, few, many or a size class.

>.|TRBJ2-5|TRBV9|.
CASSVGQYGETQYF
TGTGCCAGCAGCGTAGGACAGTACGGAGAGACCCAGTACTTC
>.|TRBJ1-5|TRBV19|.
CASNDRRQNHYSNQPQHF
TGTGCCAGTAACGACCGCCGACAGAACCACTATAGCAATCAGCCCCAGCATTTT
>TRBD1|TRBJ1-3|TRBV11-2|.
CASSLGQGAGNTIYF
TGTGCCAGCAGCTTAGGACAGGGCGCTGGAAACACCATATATTTT
>TRBD1|TRBJ2-5|TRBV30|.
CAWGKTGATGETQYF
TGTGCCTGGGGGAAAACAGGGGCTACCGGGGAGACCCAGTACTTC
>.|TRBJ2-6|TRBV6-4|.
CASSTGSGANVLTF
TGTGCCAGCAGCACAGGGTCTGGGGCCAACGTCCTGACTTTC
>TRBD1|TRBJ2-7|TRBV28|.
CASSWTGPRYEQYF
TGTGCCAGCAGTTGGACAGGCCCTCGGTACGAGCAGTACTTC
>.|TRBJ2-2|TRBV4-1|.
CASSRSPPGGSTGELFF
TGCGCCAGCAGCCGTTCCCCCCCCGGGGGATCAACCGGGGAGCTGTTTTTT
>.|TRBJ1-1|TRBV11-2|.
CASSLAIQGGGTEAFF
TGTGCCAGCAGCTTGGCAATCCAGGGCGGTGGGACTGAAGCTTTCTTT
>.|TRBJ1-2|TRBV14|.
CASSQEAGHGYTF
TGTGCCAGCAGCCAAGAAGCGGGGCATGGCTACACCTTC
>TRBD2|TRBJ2-7|TRBV9|.
CASSVEAGADEQYF
TGTGCCAGCAGCGTCGAAGCGGGAGCGGACGAGCAGTACTTC
>TRBD1|TRBJ1-3|TRBV9|once
CASSVDRGNGNTIYF
TGTGCCAGCAGCGTAGACAGGGGGAACGGAAACACCATATATTTT